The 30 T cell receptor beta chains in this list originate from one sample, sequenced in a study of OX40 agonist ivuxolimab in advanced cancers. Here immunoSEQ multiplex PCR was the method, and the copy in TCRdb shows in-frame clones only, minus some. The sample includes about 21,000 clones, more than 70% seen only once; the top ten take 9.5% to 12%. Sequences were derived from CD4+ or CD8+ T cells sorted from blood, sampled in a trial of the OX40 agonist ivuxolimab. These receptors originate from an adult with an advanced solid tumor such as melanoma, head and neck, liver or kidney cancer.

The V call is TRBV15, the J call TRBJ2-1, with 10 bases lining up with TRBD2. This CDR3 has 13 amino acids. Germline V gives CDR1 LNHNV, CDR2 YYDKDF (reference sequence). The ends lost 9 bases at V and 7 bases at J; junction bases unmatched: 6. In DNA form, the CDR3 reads TGTGCCACTCTAGCGGGAGAAAGTAATGAGCAGTTCTTC. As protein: CATLAGESNEQFF.

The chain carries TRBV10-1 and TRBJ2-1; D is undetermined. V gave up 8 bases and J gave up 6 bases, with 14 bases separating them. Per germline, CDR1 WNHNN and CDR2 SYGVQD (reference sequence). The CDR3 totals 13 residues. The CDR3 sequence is CASGENLSNEQFF. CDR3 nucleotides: TGCGCCAGCGGAGAGAACCTCTCCAATGAGCAGTTCTTC.

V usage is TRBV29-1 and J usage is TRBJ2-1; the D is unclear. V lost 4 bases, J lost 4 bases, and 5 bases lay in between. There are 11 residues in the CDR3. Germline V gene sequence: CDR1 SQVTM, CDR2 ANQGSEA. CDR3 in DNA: TGCAGCGTTGTACAGTACAATGAGCAGTTCTTC. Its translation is CSVVQYNEQFF.

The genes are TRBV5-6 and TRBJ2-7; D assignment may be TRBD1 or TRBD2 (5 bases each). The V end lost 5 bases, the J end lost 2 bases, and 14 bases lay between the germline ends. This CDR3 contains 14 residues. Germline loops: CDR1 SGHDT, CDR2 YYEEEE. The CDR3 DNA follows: TGTGCCAGCAGACCCGGGACGCTTCCCTACGAGCAGTACTTC. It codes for CASRPGTLPYEQYF.

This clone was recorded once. The CDR3 coding sequence is TGTGCCAGCAGCTCGCTCGGGGGACAGCTAAAAGAGACCCAGTACTTC. Its translation: CASSSLGGQLKETQYF. V gene TRBV11-2 combines with J gene TRBJ2-5; tentative D call: TRBD1 (7 bases). The CDR3 extends over 16 amino acids. CDR1 and CDR2 from the germline V gene are SGHAT and FQNNGV. Deletions cut 4 bases from V and 3 bases from J, with 18 bases between.

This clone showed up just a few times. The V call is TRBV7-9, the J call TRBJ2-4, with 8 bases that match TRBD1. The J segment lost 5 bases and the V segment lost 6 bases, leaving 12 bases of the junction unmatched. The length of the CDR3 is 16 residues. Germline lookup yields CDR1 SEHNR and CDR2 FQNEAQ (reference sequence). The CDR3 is CASRPGARGLENIQYF. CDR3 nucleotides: TGTGCCAGCAGACCGGGGGCCAGGGGGCTGGAAAACATTCAGTACTTC. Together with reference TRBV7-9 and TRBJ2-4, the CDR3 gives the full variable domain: DTGVSQNPRHKITKRGQNVTFRCDPISEHNRLYWYRQTLGQGPEFLTYFQNEAQLEKSRLLSDRFSAERPKGSFSTLEIQRTEQGDSAMYLCASRPGARGLENIQYFGAGTRLSVL.

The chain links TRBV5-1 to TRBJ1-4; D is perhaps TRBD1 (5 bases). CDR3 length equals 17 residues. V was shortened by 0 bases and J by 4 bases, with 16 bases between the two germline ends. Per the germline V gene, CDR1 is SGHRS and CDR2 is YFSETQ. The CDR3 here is CASSLVLGTLDNEKLFF. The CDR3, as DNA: TGCGCCAGCAGCTTGGTTTTAGGGACTCTGGATAATGAAAAACTGTTTTTT.

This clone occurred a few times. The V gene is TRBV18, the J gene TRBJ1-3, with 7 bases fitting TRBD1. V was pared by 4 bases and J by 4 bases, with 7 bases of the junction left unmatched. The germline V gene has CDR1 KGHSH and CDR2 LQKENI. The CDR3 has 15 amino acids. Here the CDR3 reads CASSLDRGPGNTIYF. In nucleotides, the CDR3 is TGTGCCAGCTCACTTGATAGGGGGCCCGGAAACACCATATATTTT.

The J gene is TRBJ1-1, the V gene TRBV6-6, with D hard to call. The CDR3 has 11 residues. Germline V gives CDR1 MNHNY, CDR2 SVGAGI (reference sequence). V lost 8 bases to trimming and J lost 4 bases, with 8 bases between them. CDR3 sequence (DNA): TGTGCCAGCGTACACGGCACTGAAGCTTTCTTT. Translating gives CASVHGTEAFF.

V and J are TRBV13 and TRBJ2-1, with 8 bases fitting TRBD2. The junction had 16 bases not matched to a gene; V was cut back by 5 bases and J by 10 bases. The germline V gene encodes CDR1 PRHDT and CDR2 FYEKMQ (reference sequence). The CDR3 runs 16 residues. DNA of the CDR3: TGTGCCAGCAGCGCCACACTAGCGGAGGGGGGTCCGGAGCAGTTCTTC. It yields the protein CASSATLAEGGPEQFF.

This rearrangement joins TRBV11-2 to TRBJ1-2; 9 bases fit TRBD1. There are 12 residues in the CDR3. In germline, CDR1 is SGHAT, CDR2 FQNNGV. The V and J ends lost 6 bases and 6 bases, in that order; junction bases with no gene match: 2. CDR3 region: CASSWDRDGYTF. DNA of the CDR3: TGTGCCAGCAGTTGGGACAGGGATGGCTACACCTTC. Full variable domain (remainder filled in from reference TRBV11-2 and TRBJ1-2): EAGVAQSPRYKIIEKRQSVAFWCNPISGHATLYWYQQILGQGPKLLIQFQNNGVVDDSQLPKDRFSAERLKGVDSTLKIQPAKLEDSAVYLCASSWDRDGYTFGSGTRLTVV.

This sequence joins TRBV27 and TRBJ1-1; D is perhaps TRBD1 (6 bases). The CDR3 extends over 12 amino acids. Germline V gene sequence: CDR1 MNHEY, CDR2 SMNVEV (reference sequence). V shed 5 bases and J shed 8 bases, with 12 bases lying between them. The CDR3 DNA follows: TGTGCCAGCAGTACAGACAGGTTGGAAGCTTTCTTT. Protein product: CASSTDRLEAFF.

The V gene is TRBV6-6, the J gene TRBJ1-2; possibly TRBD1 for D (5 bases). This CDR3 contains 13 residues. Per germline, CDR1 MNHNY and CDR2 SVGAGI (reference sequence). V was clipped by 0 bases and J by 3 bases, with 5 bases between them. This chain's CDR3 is CASSYSRDYGYTF. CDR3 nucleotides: TGTGCCAGCAGTTACTCCAGGGACTATGGCTACACCTTC.

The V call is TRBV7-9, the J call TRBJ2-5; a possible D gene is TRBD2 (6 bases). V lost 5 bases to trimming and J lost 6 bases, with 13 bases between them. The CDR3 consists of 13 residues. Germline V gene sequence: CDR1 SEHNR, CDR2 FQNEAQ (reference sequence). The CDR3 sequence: CASSPGGIKTQYF. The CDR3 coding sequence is TGTGCCAGCAGCCCCGGAGGGATAAAGACCCAGTACTTC.

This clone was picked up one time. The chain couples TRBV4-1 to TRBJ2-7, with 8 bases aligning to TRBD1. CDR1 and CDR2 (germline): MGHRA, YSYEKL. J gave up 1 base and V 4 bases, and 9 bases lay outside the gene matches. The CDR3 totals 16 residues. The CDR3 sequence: CASSLATDRVSYEQYF. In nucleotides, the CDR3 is TGCGCCAGCAGCCTGGCTACGGACAGGGTGTCCTACGAGCAGTACTTC.

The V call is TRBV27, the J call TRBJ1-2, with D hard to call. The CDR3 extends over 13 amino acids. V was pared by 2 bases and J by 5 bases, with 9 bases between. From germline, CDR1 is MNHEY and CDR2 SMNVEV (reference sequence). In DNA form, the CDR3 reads TGTGCCAGCAGTTTAGGCAGGTGGTATGGCTACACCTTC. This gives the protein CASSLGRWYGYTF.

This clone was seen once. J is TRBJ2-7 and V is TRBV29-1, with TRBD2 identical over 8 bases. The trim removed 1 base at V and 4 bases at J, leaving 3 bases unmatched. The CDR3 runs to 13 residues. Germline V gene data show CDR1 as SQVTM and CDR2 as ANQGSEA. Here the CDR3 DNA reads TGCAGCGTTGAAGGCGGGGGGCTTTACGAGCAGTACTTC. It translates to CSVEGGGLYEQYF.

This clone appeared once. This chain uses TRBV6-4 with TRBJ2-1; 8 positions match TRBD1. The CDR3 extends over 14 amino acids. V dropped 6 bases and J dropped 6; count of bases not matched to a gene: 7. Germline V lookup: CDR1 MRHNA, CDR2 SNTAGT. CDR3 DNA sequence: TGTGCCAGCAGACCAGGGGGCGCCGGCAATGAGCAGTTCTTC. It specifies CASRPGGAGNEQFF.

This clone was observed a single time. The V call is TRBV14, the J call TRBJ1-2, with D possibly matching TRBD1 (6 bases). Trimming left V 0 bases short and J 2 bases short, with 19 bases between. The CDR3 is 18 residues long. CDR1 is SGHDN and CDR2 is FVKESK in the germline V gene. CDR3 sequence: CASSQDKTGVGQNYGYTF. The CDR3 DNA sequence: TGTGCCAGCAGCCAAGATAAAACGGGAGTAGGACAGAACTATGGCTACACCTTC.

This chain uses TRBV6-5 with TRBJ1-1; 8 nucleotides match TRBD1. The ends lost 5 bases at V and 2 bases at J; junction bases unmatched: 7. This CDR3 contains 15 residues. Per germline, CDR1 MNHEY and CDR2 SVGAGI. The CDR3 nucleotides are TGTGCCAGCAGTCTAGACAGGGGTCTAAACACTGAAGCTTTCTTT. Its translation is CASSLDRGLNTEAFF.

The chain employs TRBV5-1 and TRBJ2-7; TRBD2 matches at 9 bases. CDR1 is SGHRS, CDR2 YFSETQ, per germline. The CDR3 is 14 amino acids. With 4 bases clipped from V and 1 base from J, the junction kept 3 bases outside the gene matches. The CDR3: CASSGTSGSYEQYF. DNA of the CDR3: TGCGCCAGCAGCGGAACTAGCGGGTCCTACGAGCAGTACTTC.

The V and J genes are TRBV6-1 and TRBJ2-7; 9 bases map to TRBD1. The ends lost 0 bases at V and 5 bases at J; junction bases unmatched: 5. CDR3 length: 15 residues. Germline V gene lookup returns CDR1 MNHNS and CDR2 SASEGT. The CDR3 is CASSEAGTGIHEQYF. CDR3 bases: TGTGCCAGCAGTGAAGCAGGGACAGGGATACACGAGCAGTACTTC.

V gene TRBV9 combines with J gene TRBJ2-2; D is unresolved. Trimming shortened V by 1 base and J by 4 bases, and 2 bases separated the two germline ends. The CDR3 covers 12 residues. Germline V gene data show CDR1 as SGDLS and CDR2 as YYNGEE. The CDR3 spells CASSVSTGELFF. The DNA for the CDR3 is TGTGCCAGCAGCGTAAGCACCGGGGAGCTGTTTTTT.

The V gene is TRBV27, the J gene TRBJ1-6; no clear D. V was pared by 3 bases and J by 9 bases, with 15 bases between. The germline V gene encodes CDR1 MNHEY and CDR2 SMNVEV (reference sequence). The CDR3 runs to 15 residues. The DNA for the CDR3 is TGTGCCAGCAGTTTTGTGCCAGGACGCATTTCACCCCTCCACTTT. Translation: CASSFVPGRISPLHF.

In nucleotides, the CDR3 is TGTGCCTGGAGTGTACGGGTGGGTGAAGCTTTCTTT. Amino acid sequence: CAWSVRVGEAFF. The chain combines TRBV30 with TRBJ1-1; D is uncertain. The CDR3 has 12 amino acids. Germline V gene lookup returns CDR1 GTSNPN and CDR2 SVGIG (reference sequence). The V gene lost 0 bases and the J gene lost 7 bases, with 9 bases spanning the gap. The full variable domain, its missing parts supplied by reference TRBV30 and TRBJ1-1, is SQTIHQWPATLVQPVGSPLSLECTVEGTSNPNLYWYRQAAGRGLQLLFYSVGIGQISSEVPQNLSASRPQDRQFILSSKKLLLSDSGFYLCAWSVRVGEAFFGQGTRLTVV.

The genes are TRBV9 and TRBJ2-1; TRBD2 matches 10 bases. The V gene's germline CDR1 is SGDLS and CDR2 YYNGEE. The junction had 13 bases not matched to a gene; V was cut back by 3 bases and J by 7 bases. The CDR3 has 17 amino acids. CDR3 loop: CASSDRRAGLALNEQFF. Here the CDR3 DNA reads TGTGCCAGCAGCGACCGCCGAGCGGGACTAGCGCTGAATGAGCAGTTCTTC.

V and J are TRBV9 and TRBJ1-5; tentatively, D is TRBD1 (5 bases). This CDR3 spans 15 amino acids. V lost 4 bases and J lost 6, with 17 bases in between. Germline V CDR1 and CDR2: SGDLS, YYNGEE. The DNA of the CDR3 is TGTGCCAGCAGCCCAGGTGGGGGGGGGAGTCAGCCCCAGCATTTT. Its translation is CASSPGGGGSQPQHF.

In nucleotides, the CDR3 is TGTGCCAGCAGCCGGGGGGACTACGAGCAGTACTTC. Its protein product is CASSRGDYEQYF. This chain connects TRBV5-5 to TRBJ2-7, with 7 bases aligning to TRBD2. The CDR3 is 12 residues long. V lost 4 bases to trimming and J lost 3 bases; unmatched junction nucleotides: 1. Per germline, CDR1 SGHKS and CDR2 YYEKEE (reference sequence). Looking up the rest from reference TRBV5-5 and TRBJ2-7 gives the full variable domain: DAGVTQSPTHLIKTRGQQVTLRCSPISGHKSVSWYQQVLGQGPQFIFQYYEKEERGRGNFPDRFSARQFPNYSSELNVNALLLGDSALYLCASSRGDYEQYFGPGTRLTVT.

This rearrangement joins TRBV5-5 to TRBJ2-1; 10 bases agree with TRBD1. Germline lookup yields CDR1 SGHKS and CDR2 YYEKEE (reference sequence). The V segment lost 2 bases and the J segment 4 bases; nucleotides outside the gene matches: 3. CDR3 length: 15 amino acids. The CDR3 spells CASSFRQGAYNEQFF. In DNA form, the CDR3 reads TGTGCCAGCAGCTTTCGACAGGGGGCGTACAATGAGCAGTTCTTC.

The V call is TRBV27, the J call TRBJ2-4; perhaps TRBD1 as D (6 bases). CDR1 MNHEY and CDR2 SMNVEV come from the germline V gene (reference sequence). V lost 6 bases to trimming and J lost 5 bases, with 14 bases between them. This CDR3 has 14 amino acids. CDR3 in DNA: TGTGCCAGCAGCCGGGACACAACACAAAACATTCAGTACTTC. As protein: CASSRDTTQNIQYF.